This is a list of T cell receptor beta chains from one sample in a study of T cells in Graves' hyperthyroidism and ophthalmopathy. Using its own MiXCR run on the multiplex PCR reads, TCRdb lists one record per CDR3 protein. The data show 480,000 or so distinct CDR3 sequences, approximately 48% seen once. Material: peripheral blood or thyroid tissue (not recorded which). These receptors all stem from an adult woman with Graves' disease, either hyperthyroidism or ophthalmopathy (not recorded which). The CDR3 runs from the conserved cysteine through the conserved F or W. The D gene is left open where the match is weak. Size tells how often a clone was seen (once, few, many) or the class of an expanded clone, and some rows leave it out.

>TRBJ2-7|.|few|TRBV2
CASIGPGAYEQYF
TGTGCCAGCATCGGACCGGGGGCCTACGAGCAGTACTTC
>TRBJ2-5|.|many|TRBV25-1
CASSPTGPQETQYF
TGTGCCAGCAGTCCCACCGGGCCCCAAGAGACCCAGTACTTC
>TRBJ2-6|.|.|TRBV10-3
CAISESGQVGTEAF
TGTGCCATCAGTGAGTCAGGCCAGGTCGGAACTGAAGCTTTC
>TRBJ2-5|TRBD1|few|TRBV10-3
CAISGLGQGETQYF
TGTGCCATCAGTGGGCTGGGACAGGGAGAGACCCAGTACTTC
>TRBJ2-7|.|.|TRBV14
CASNLSGFEQYF
TGTGCCAGCAACTTGTCGGGGTTCGAGCAGTACTTC
>TRBJ2-5|.|.|TRBV9
CASSVIAQETQYF
TGTGCCAGCAGCGTCATTGCCCAAGAGACCCAGTACTTC
>TRBJ1-3|.|many|TRBV12-3/TRBV12-4
CASSLLSSGNTIYF
TGTGCCAGCAGTTTATTAAGCTCTGGAAACACCATATATTTT
>TRBJ1-6|.|.|TRBV5-1
CASSLVGSSPLHF
TGCGCCAGCAGCTTGGTGGGGTCTTCACCCCTCCACTTT
>TRBJ2-7|TRBD1|.|TRBV29-1
CSVPATRRTGGPYEQYF
TGCAGCGTTCCCGCGACTAGAAGGACAGGGGGCCCTTACGAGCAGTACTTC
>TRBJ1-2|.|.|TRBV15
CATSRQESYGYTF
TGTGCCACCAGCAGACAGGAGTCCTATGGCTACACCTTC
>TRBJ2-5|.|many|TRBV9
CASSQGQETQYF
TGTGCCAGCAGTCAGGGCCAAGAGACCCAGTACTTC
>TRBJ2-7|TRBD1|.|TRBV29-1
CSFRQGAYEQYF
TGCAGCTTCCGACAGGGGGCATACGAGCAGTACTTC
>TRBJ1-2|.|many|TRBV20-1
CSAREGTNRHGYTF
TGCAGTGCTAGAGAAGGGACAAATCGGCATGGCTACACCTTC
>TRBJ1-1|TRBD1|.|TRBV7-3
CASRGQASTEAFF
TGTGCCAGCAGAGGACAGGCATCCACTGAAGCTTTCTTT
>TRBJ1-5|.|.|TRBV7-2
CASSFPNSLNQPQHF
TGTGCCAGCAGTTTTCCGAATTCCCTCAATCAGCCCCAGCATTTT
>TRBJ1-1|TRBD1|.|TRBV2
CARGQLNTEAFF
TGTGCCAGGGGACAGTTGAACACTGAAGCTTTCTTT
>TRBJ2-2|.|.|TRBV5-1
CASSLALGSTGELFF
TGCGCCAGCAGCTTGGCACTAGGAAGCACCGGGGAGCTGTTTTTT
>TRBJ2-7|TRBD2|.|TRBV2
CAGTSDAYEQYF
TGTGCGGGGACTAGCGACGCCTACGAGCAGTACTTC
>TRBJ2-5|.|.|TRBV20-1
CSASRGADTQYF
TGCAGCGCTTCGAGGGGGGCAGACACCCAGTACTTC
>TRBJ2-7|.|many|TRBV29-1
CSVTFRAGTYEQYF
TGCAGCGTAACTTTCCGAGCAGGGACCTACGAGCAGTACTTC
>TRBJ1-2|.|.|TRBV15
CATSRHGGDGYTF
TGTGCCACCAGCAGGCACGGAGGGGATGGCTACACCTTC
>TRBJ2-7|.|few|TRBV2
CASSEAGIEQYF
TGTGCCAGCAGTGAAGCCGGGATCGAGCAGTACTTC
>TRBJ1-6|TRBD1|.|TRBV10-3
CAISQGDNAPLRF
TGTGCCATCAGCCAGGGGGATAATGCGCCCCTCCGCTTT
>TRBJ2-2|TRBD2|.|TRBV20-1
CSAVAGGGTGELFF
TGCAGTGCTGTAGCGGGAGGAGGAACCGGGGAGCTGTTTTTT
>TRBJ2-6|TRBD1|.|TRBV2
CASSGRTGGNVLTF
TGTGCCAGCAGTGGAAGGACAGGGGGCAACGTCCTGACTTTC
>TRBJ2-7|.|.|TRBV3-1
CASSQGFPYEQYF
TGTGCCAGCAGCCAAGGTTTCCCCTACGAGCAGTACTTC
>TRBJ2-7|TRBD1|.|TRBV29-1
CSVERDSSYEQYF
TGCAGCGTTGAACGGGACAGCTCCTACGAGCAGTACTTC
>TRBJ1-2|.|many|TRBV11-2
CASSLARSDLTF
TGTGCCAGCAGCTTAGCAAGGTCAGACCTCACATTC
>TRBJ2-5|.|.|TRBV5-5
CASSVVTEQETQYF
TGTGCCAGCAGCGTTGTTACAGAACAAGAGACCCAGTACTTC
>TRBJ2-7|.|.|TRBV6-5
CASTTGFHEQYF
TGTGCCAGCACCACAGGTTTCCACGAGCAGTACTTC
>TRBJ1-2|.|.|TRBV29-1
CSVAHRDTINYGYTF
TGCAGCGTTGCCCACCGGGACACTATTAACTATGGCTACACCTTC
>TRBJ1-3|.|.|TRBV29-1
CSVEGHGTDTIYF
TGCAGCGTTGAAGGACACGGTACGGACACCATATATTTT
>TRBJ1-6|.|.|TRBV2
CASSEETDTFGYNSPLHF
TGTGCCAGCAGTGAAGAAACGGACACCTTTGGCTATAATTCACCCCTCCACTTT
>TRBJ1-1|.|few|TRBV7-9
CASSLGDWRQTEAFF
TGTGCCAGCAGCTTAGGGGATTGGCGGCAGACTGAAGCTTTCTTT
>TRBJ2-5|.|once|TRBV2
CASTRQYQETQYF
TGTGCCAGCACTCGACAGTACCAAGAGACCCAGTACTTC
>TRBJ2-5|.|many|TRBV29-1
CSASDPSGVQTQYF
TGCAGCGCCTCGGACCCTTCCGGGGTGCAGACCCAGTACTTC
>TRBJ1-1|TRBD1|.|TRBV19
CASSIGQGREAFF
TGTGCCAGTAGTATCGGACAGGGAAGGGAAGCTTTCTTT
>TRBJ1-2|.|few|TRBV9
CASSERQGIPYGYTF
TGTGCCAGCAGCGAAAGGCAGGGCATCCCCTATGGCTACACCTTC
>TRBJ1-4|TRBD1|.|TRBV12-3/TRBV12-4
CASSARTGGLEKLFF
TGTGCCAGCAGCGCGAGGACAGGGGGCCTTGAAAAACTGTTTTTT
>TRBJ2-5|.|few|TRBV29-1
CSVEGGSQETQYF
TGCAGCGTTGAAGGGGGCAGCCAAGAGACCCAGTACTTC
>TRBJ1-4|.|few|TRBV30
CAWNPRQANEKLFF
TGTGCCTGGAACCCCAGACAGGCTAATGAAAAACTGTTTTTT
>TRBJ1-6|.|.|TRBV20-1
CSARGPTSPLHF
TGCAGTGCTAGAGGCCCGACTTCACCCCTCCACTTT